This T cell receptor (beta chain) was captured in a study of blood T cell repertoires in COVID-19. About the research overall: Whether acute or convalescent, the COVID-19 samples came from the United States, Italy and Spain.

TCRdb's copy holds only in-frame clones and misses some; the assay was immunoSEQ multiplex PCR. The table includes 100,000 to 150,000 clones, 70% to 75% detected once. The CDR3 sequence is 17 residues long. V was trimmed by 1 base and J by 0 bases, leaving 11 bases between them. Germline V gene sequence: CDR1 SGHRS, CDR2 YFSETQ. The sequenced sample consisted of peripheral blood. The V gene is TRBV5-1, the J gene TRBJ2-6; D may be TRBD1 (6 bases). This TCR was sampled from a man in his sixties with acute or convalescent COVID-19. CDR3 protein: CASSLLQGNSGANVLTF. The CDR3 DNA is TGCGCCAGCAGCTTGCTTCAGGGGAACTCTGGGGCCAACGTCCTGACTTTC.